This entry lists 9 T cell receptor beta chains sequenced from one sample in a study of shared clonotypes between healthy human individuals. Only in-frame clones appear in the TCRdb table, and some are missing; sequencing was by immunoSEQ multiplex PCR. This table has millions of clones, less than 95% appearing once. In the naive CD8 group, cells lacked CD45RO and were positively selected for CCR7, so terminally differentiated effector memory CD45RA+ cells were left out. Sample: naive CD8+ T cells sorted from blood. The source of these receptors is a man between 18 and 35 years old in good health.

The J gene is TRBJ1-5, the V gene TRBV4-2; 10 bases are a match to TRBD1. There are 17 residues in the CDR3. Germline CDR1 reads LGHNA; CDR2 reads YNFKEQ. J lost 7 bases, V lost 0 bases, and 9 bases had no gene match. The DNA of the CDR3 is TGTGCCAGCAGCCAAGAGGGACCGACAGGGGGCCGACAGCCCCAGCATTTT. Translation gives CASSQEGPTGGRQPQHF.

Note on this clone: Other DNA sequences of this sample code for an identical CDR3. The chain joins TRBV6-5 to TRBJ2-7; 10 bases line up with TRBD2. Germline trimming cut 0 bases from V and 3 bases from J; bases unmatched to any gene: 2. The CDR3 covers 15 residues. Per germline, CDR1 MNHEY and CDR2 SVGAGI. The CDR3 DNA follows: TGTGCCAGCAGTTACTCGTCTAGCGGGAGCTACGAGCAGTACTTC. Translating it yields CASSYSSSGSYEQYF.

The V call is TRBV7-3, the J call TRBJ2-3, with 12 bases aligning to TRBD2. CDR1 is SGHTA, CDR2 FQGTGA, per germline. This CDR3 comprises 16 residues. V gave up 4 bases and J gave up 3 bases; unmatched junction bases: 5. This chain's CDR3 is CASSSGLAGMTDTQYF. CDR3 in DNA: TGTGCCAGCAGCTCTGGACTAGCGGGGATGACAGATACGCAGTATTTT.

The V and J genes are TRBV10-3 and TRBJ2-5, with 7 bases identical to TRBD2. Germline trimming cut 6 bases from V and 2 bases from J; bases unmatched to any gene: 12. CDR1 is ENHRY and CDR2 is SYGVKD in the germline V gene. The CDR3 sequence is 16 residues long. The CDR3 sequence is CAISPQRRAGQETQYF. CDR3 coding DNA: TGTGCCATCAGCCCCCAAAGGCGAGCGGGACAAGAGACCCAGTACTTC.

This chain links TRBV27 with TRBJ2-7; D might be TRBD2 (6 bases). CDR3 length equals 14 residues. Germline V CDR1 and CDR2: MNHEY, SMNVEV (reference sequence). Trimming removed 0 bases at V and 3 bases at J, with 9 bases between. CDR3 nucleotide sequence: TGTGCCAGCAGTTTATCTTGGGACTTCTACGAGCAGTACTTC. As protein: CASSLSWDFYEQYF.

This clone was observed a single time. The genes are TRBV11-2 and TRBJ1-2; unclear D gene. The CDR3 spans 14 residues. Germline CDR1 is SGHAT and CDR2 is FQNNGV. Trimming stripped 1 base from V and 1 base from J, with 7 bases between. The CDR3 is CASSLVGDNYGYTF. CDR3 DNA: TGTGCCAGCAGCTTAGTCGGCGATAACTATGGCTACACCTTC.

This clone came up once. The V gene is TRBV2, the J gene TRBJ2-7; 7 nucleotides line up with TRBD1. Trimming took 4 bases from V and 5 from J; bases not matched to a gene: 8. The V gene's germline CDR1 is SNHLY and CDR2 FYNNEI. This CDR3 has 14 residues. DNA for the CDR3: TGTGCCAGCAGTGCCCTGACAGGGACGGACGAGCAGTACTTC. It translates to CASSALTGTDEQYF.

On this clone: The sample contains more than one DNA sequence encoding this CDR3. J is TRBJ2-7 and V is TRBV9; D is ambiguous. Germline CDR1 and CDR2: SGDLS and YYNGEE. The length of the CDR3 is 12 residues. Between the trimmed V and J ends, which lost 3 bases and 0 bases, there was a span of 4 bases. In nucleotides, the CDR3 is TGTGCCAGCAGCGCGAACTCCTACGAGCAGTACTTC. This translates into CASSANSYEQYF.

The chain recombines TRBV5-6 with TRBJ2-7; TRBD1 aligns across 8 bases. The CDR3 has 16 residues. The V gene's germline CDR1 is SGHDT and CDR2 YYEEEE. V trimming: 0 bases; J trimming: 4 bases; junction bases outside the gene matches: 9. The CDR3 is CASSLAEGTGLYEQYF. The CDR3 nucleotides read TGTGCCAGCAGCTTGGCCGAGGGGACAGGTCTTTACGAGCAGTACTTC.